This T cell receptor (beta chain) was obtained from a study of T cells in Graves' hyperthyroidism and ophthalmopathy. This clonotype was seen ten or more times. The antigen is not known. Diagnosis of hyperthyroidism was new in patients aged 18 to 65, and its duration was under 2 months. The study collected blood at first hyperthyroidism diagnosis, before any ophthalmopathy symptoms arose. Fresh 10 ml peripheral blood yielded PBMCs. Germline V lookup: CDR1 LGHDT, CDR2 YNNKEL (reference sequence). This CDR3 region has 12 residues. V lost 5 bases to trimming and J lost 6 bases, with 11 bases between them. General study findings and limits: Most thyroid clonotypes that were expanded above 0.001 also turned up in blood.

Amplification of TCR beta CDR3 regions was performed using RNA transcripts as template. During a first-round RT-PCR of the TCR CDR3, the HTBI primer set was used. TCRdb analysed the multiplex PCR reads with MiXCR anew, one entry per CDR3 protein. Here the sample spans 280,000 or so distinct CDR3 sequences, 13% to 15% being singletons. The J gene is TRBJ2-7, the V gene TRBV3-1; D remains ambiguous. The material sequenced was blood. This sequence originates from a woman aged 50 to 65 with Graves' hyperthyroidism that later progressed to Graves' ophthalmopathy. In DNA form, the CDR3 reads TGTGCCAGCAGCGCAACAGACATCGAGCAGTACTTC. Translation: CASSATDIEQYF.